This T cell receptor beta chain stems from a study of blood T cells in healthy people across ages. Study findings and constraints: Among T cells, TCR beta diversity per million cells dropped roughly linearly as age rose.

Per sample, a minimum of 6.5 million PBMCs were isolated. There are a few counts of this clonotype. What it recognizes is unknown. This CDR3 spans 13 amino acids. The germline V gene has CDR1 LGHNT and CDR2 FRNRAP. The V and J ends lost 1 base and 6 bases, in that order; junction bases with no gene match: 1. For the second PCR, which ran for about 7 to 12 cycles, a sample-barcoded 5' primer and a J-beta primer mix were used. One entry per CDR3 protein, called by TCRdb with MiXCR from the 5' RACE reads. This sample yields around 990,000 distinct CDR3 sequences, of which roughly two fifths are seen a single time; around 13% belongs to the top ten.

Sample: blood. The receptor was derived from a man aged 18-30 years in good health. This sequence joins TRBV12-5 and TRBJ2-7, with 9 bases identical to TRBD1. CDR3 in DNA: TGTGCTAGTGGTTTGGACAGGGGGCTCGAGCAGTACTTC. Translating it yields CASGLDRGLEQYF.